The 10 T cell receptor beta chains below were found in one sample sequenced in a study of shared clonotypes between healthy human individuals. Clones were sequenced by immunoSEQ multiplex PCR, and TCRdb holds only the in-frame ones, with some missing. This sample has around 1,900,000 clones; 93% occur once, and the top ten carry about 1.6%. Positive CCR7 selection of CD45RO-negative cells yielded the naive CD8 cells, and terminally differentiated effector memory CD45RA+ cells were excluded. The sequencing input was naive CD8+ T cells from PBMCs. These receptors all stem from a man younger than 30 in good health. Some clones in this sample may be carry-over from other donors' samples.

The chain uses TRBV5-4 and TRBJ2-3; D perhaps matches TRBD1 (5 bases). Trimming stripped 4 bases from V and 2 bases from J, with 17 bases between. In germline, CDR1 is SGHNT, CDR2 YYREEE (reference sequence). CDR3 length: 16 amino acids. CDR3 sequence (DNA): TGTGCCAGCAGCCGACAGAATCCCAAATACACAGATACGCAGTATTTT. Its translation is CASSRQNPKYTDTQYF.

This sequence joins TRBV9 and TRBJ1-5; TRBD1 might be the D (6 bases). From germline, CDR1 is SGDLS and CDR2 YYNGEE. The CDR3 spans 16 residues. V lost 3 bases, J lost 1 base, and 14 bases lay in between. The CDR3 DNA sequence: TGTGCCAGCAGCGGGTCGGGGGCGGACAGCAATCAGCCCCAGCATTTT. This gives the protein CASSGSGADSNQPQHF.

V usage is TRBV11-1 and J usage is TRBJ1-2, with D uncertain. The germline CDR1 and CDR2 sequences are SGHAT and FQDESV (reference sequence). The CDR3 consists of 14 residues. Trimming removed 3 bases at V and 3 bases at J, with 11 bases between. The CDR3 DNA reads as TGTGCCAGCAGCTTCGACGGGGAGGACTATGGCTACACCTTC. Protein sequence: CASSFDGEDYGYTF.

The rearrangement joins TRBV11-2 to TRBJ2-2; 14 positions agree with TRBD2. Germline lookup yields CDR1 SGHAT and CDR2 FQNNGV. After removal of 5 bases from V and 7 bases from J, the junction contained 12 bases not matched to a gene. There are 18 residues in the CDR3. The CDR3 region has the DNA TGTGCCAGCAGCCCGCACCTGGGACTAGCGGGAGTGGTCGGGGAGCTGTTTTTT. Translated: CASSPHLGLAGVVGELFF.

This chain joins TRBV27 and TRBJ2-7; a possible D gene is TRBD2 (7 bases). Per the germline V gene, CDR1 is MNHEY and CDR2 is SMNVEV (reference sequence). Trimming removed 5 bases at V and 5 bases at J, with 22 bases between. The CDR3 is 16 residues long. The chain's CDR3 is CASSLRSLGGPHEQYF. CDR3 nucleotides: TGTGCCAGCAGTCTCCGCTCACTCGGGGGGCCCCACGAGCAGTACTTC.

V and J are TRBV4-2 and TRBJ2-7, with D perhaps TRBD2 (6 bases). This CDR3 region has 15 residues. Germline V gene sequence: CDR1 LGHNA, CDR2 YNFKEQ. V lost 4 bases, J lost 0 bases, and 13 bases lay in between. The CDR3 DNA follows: TGTGCCAGCAGCCTACCGGGAGCTGGCTCCTACGAGCAGTACTTC. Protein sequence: CASSLPGAGSYEQYF.

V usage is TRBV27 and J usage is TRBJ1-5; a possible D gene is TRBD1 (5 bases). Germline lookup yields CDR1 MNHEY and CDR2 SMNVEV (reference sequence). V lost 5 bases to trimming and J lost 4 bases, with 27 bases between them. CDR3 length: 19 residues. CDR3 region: CASSPYGDGMFSGNQPQHF. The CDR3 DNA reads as TGTGCCAGCAGTCCATATGGGGACGGTATGTTTAGTGGGAATCAGCCCCAGCATTTT.

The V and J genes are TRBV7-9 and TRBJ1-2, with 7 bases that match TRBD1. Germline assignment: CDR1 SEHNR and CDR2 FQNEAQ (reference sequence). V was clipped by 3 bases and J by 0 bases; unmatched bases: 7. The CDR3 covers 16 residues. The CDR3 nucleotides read TGTGCCAGCAGCTTGGCTATCAGGGGGACTAACTATGGCTACACCTTC. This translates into CASSLAIRGTNYGYTF.

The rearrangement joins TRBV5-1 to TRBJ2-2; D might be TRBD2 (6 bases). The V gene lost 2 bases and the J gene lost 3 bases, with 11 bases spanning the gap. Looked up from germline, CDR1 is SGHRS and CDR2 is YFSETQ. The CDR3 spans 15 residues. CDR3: CASSFGGGDTGELFF. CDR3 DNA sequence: TGCGCCAGCAGCTTTGGGGGAGGAGACACCGGGGAGCTGTTTTTT.

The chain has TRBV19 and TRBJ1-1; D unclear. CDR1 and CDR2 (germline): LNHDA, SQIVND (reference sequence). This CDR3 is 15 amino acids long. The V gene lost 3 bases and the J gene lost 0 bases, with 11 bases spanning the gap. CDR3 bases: TGTGCCAGTAGTATTGGGCATCAAGTGAACACTGAAGCTTTCTTT. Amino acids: CASSIGHQVNTEAFF.